One T cell receptor (beta chain) is described in this entry. Its specificity is unknown. This specimen comes from a study of a mutant IDH1 vaccine in newly diagnosed glioma. For the study at large: Following radiotherapy alone, or alongside temozolomide cycles, vaccination was started after an interval of 4-6 weeks.

Profiling relied on immunoSEQ multiplex PCR, and the TCRdb table lists in-frame clones only, not all of them. The sample gives about 38,000 clones, around 78% of which show up once; 5.5% is in the top ten. The sample's time point: week 5, during vaccination. In the vaccine, a single dose held 300 ug of the mutant IDH1 20-mer peptide, along with topical imiquimod. CDR1 and CDR2 (germline): MGHDK, SYGVNS. The V segment lost 10 bases and the J segment 7 bases; nucleotides outside the gene matches: 14. CDR3 length: 16 residues. This TCR came from a man aged 40-49 years with glioma. This rearrangement joins TRBV25-1 to TRBJ2-1, with 12 bases aligning to TRBD2. The material was PBMCs, obtained from a glioma patient whose treatment included an IDH1 peptide vaccine. The CDR3 here is CATLPPGLAGGNEQFF. The CDR3 nucleotides read TGTGCCACTTTACCCCCGGGACTAGCGGGTGGGAATGAGCAGTTCTTC.